This T cell receptor (beta chain) was retrieved from a study of T cell changes during pregnancy in multiple sclerosis. CDR3 size: 20 residues. The V gene's germline CDR1 is SGHTA and CDR2 FQGTGA. Losses at the gene ends were 0 bases for V and 2 bases for J; bases not matched to a gene: 10. Only in-frame clones appear in the TCRdb table, and some are missing; sequencing was by immunoSEQ multiplex PCR. The sample lists over 40,000 clones, about 88% occurring once. The sample here was CD8+ T cells from peripheral blood mononuclear cells, taken after pregnancy. This receptor was identified in a female donor in good health, enrolled as a control in a pregnancy study. The rearrangement joins TRBV7-3 to TRBJ2-1; 13 nucleotides align to TRBD2. Written as DNA, the CDR3 is TGTGCCAGCAGCTTAACCGCGCCCACTAGCGGGGGGGCCGCCTACAATGAGCAGTTCTTC. This codes for CASSLTAPTSGGAAYNEQFF.